These 29 T cell receptor beta chains were sequenced from one sample in a study of blood T cell repertoires in COVID-19. Method: immunoSEQ multiplex PCR; TCRdb's copy keeps in-frame clones and lacks some. The sample lists 30,000 to 35,000 clones, about four fifths seen once, with about two fifths in the top ten. The source material was peripheral blood. These receptors were taken from an elderly man with active or convalescent COVID-19.

This clone was seen once. The CDR3 here is CASSPGPGQGSPNYGYTF. The CDR3 DNA reads TGTGCCAGCAGTCCAGGGCCGGGACAGGGGAGCCCTAACTATGGCTACACCTTC. V gene TRBV27 combines with J gene TRBJ1-2, with 10 bases fitting TRBD1. In germline, CDR1 is MNHEY, CDR2 SMNVEV (reference sequence). CDR3 length equals 18 residues. V gave up 5 bases and J gave up 0 bases; unmatched junction bases: 12.

The chain has TRBV20-1 and TRBJ2-5; D unresolved. Trimming took off 6 bases at V and 5 bases at J, with 7 bases between the two ends. This CDR3 is 10 amino acids long. From germline, CDR1 is DFQATT and CDR2 SNEGSKA (reference sequence). CDR3 protein: CSARRETQYF. The CDR3, as DNA: TGCAGTGCCCGGCGGGAGACCCAGTACTTC.

The chain couples TRBV3-1 (or the pseudogene TRBV3-2) to TRBJ2-7; TRBD2 matches at 12 bases. Germline loops: CDR1 LGHDT, CDR2 YNNKEL (reference sequence). J was trimmed by 0 bases and V by 0 bases; bases with no gene match: 0. The CDR3 extends over 16 amino acids. This CDR3 is CASSQELAGGSYEQYF. As DNA, the CDR3 is TGTGCCAGCAGCCAAGAACTAGCGGGAGGCTCCTACGAGCAGTACTTC.

The chain has TRBV19 and TRBJ2-7; TRBD2 matches 10 bases. Per germline, CDR1 LNHDA and CDR2 SQIVND (reference sequence). The CDR3 runs to 16 residues. With 5 bases clipped from V and 6 bases from J, the junction kept 13 bases outside the gene matches. This chain's CDR3 is CASSPVSSGRGGEQYF. The CDR3 DNA reads as TGTGCCAGTAGTCCCGTTTCAAGCGGGAGGGGTGGCGAGCAGTACTTC.

This clone was observed a few times. This chain joins TRBV10-3 and TRBJ2-7; tentatively, D is TRBD1 (5 bases). The V and J ends lost 4 bases and 2 bases respectively, with 18 bases between them. Looked up from germline, CDR1 is ENHRY and CDR2 is SYGVKD. The CDR3 is made up of 16 amino acids. CDR3 loop: CAISGKQVDRTYEQYF. For the CDR3, the DNA is TGTGCCATCAGTGGCAAACAGGTAGATAGAACCTACGAGCAGTACTTC.

V and J are TRBV5-6 and TRBJ1-5; a possible D gene is TRBD1 (6 bases). CDR3 length equals 14 residues. V lost 4 bases and J 3 bases, leaving 11 bases between the germline ends. The germline V gene encodes CDR1 SGHDT and CDR2 YYEEEE. This CDR3 is CASSLGQINQPQHF. As DNA, the CDR3 is TGTGCCAGCAGCCTCGGACAGATCAATCAGCCCCAGCATTTT.

The chain uses TRBV19 and TRBJ2-2; D remains ambiguous. The length of the CDR3 is 14 residues. In germline, CDR1 is LNHDA, CDR2 SQIVND (reference sequence). With 11 bases removed from V and 0 bases from J, the gap between germline ends came to 13 bases. Here the CDR3 DNA reads TGTGCCGGCAGACAAGCCGCGAACACCGGGGAGCTGTTTTTT. Amino acids: CAGRQAANTGELFF.

This clone has just one count. V is TRBV28 and J is TRBJ1-1; 7 bases map to TRBD1. The CDR3 sequence is 16 residues long. Germline values: CDR1 MDHEN, CDR2 SYDVKM. V lost 6 bases and J lost 6; bases outside the gene matches: 16. The CDR3 reads CASSSPGTVREPEAFF. CDR3 nucleotides: TGTGCCAGCAGCAGTCCCGGGACAGTGAGGGAGCCTGAAGCTTTCTTT.

The chain links TRBV7-2 to TRBJ1-5; no definite D call. The CDR3 is 13 amino acids. Trimming took off 4 bases at V and 5 bases at J, with 9 bases between the two ends. Germline V gene data show CDR1 as SGHTA and CDR2 as FQGNSA. The CDR3 DNA reads as TGTGCCAGCAGCTCCGAGTTTGATCAGCCCCAGCATTTT. Its protein product is CASSSEFDQPQHF.

This clone was counted once. The chain has TRBV5-1 and TRBJ1-1; unclear D gene. Germline V gene data show CDR1 as SGHRS and CDR2 as YFSETQ. With 0 bases removed from V and 6 bases from J, the gap between germline ends came to 12 bases. This CDR3 contains 14 residues. CDR3 sequence reads: CASSLDSLPPEAFF. CDR3 DNA: TGCGCCAGCAGCTTGGACAGTCTACCCCCTGAAGCTTTCTTT.

The chain has TRBV28 and TRBJ2-7; unclear D gene. With 2 bases removed from V and 4 bases from J, the gap between germline ends came to 9 bases. The germline CDR1 and CDR2 sequences are MDHEN and SYDVKM. This CDR3 is 13 amino acids long. Here the CDR3 DNA reads TGTGCCAGCAGTTTAGCGGTCCGGTACGAGCAGTACTTC. Translated, it gives CASSLAVRYEQYF.

The V gene is TRBV3-1 (or the pseudogene TRBV3-2), the J gene TRBJ2-2; D possibly corresponds to TRBD1 (6 bases). The CDR3 sequence is 15 residues long. The germline gives CDR1 LGHDT, CDR2 YNNKEL (reference sequence). The V gene lost 6 bases and the J gene lost 6 bases, with 17 bases spanning the gap. The CDR3 coding sequence is TGTGCCAGCAGTTTTAACAGGGCTGGGGCCGGGGAGCTGTTTTTT. Amino acid sequence: CASSFNRAGAGELFF.

The chain employs TRBV6-2 or TRBV6-3 and TRBJ1-3; 7 nucleotides align to TRBD1. This CDR3 has 15 amino acids. After removal of 5 bases from V and 3 bases from J, the junction contained 7 bases not matched to a gene. Per the germline V gene, CDR1 is MNHEY and CDR2 is SVGEGT. This chain's CDR3 is CASSQGGWDGNTIYF. The CDR3 DNA sequence: TGTGCCAGCAGTCAAGGGGGCTGGGATGGAAACACCATATATTTT.

The V gene is TRBV2, the J gene TRBJ1-1; D remains unclear. This CDR3 contains 11 residues. In germline, CDR1 is SNHLY, CDR2 FYNNEI. V lost 7 bases and J lost 8, with 11 bases in between. The CDR3 reads CASIVQVEAFF. CDR3 nucleotide sequence: TGTGCCAGCATTGTCCAGGTAGAAGCTTTCTTT.

The J gene is TRBJ2-7, the V gene TRBV11-2, with 12 positions matching TRBD2. The CDR3 is 17 amino acids. In germline, CDR1 is SGHAT, CDR2 FQNNGV. The junction had 8 bases not matched to a gene; V was cut back by 1 base and J by 4 bases. The CDR3 loop is CASSLVASGRAGYEQYF. The DNA of the CDR3 is TGTGCCAGCAGCTTAGTGGCTAGCGGGAGGGCCGGATACGAGCAGTACTTC.

The chain has TRBV3-1 (or the pseudogene TRBV3-2) and TRBJ2-5; 8 bases fit TRBD1. This CDR3 region has 14 residues. The V gene end was trimmed by 3 bases and the J gene end by 3 bases; junction bases not matched to a gene: 3. Germline V gene data show CDR1 as LGHDT and CDR2 as YNNKEL (reference sequence). Here the CDR3 reads CASSHGQGEETQYF. The DNA of the CDR3 is TGTGCCAGCAGCCACGGACAGGGCGAAGAGACCCAGTACTTC.

The V gene is TRBV5-6, the J gene TRBJ2-2; 8 positions match TRBD1. Germline values: CDR1 SGHDT, CDR2 YYEEEE. After removal of 7 bases from V and 7 bases from J, the junction contained 6 bases not matched to a gene. This CDR3 has 13 residues. CDR3 sequence (DNA): TGTGCCAGCTCCAGGGGGCAGGGCGGGGAGCTGTTTTTT. Translation gives CASSRGQGGELFF.

This clone was observed once. This chain links TRBV7-2 with TRBJ1-6; 7 bases agree with TRBD1. V lost 2 bases and J lost 0; bases outside the gene matches: 10. CDR1 SGHTA and CDR2 FQGNSA come from the germline V gene. CDR3 length equals 19 residues. CDR3 DNA sequence: TGTGCCAGCAGCTTAAGAACATCGACAGGGAGCTCCTATAATTCACCCCTCCACTTT. Amino acid sequence: CASSLRTSTGSSYNSPLHF.

This clone was found many times. The chain carries TRBV10-3 and TRBJ1-6; 8 bases match TRBD1. The CDR3 loop spans 14 amino acids. The V segment lost 7 bases and the J segment 7 bases; nucleotides outside the gene matches: 6. Germline loops: CDR1 ENHRY, CDR2 SYGVKD. CDR3 sequence (DNA): TGTGCCATCACCAGGGGGCTCTACAATTCACCCCTCCACTTT. It yields the protein CAITRGLYNSPLHF.

The J gene is TRBJ2-7, the V gene TRBV18; 7 bases are shared with TRBD2. Germline V gene data show CDR1 as KGHSH and CDR2 as LQKENI. Germline trimming cut 6 bases from V and 5 bases from J; bases unmatched to any gene: 10. CDR3 size: 14 residues. This CDR3 reads CASSPDPGGNEQYF. The CDR3 DNA sequence: TGTGCCAGCTCCCCCGACCCGGGAGGTAACGAGCAGTACTTC.

This clone came up a few times. The J gene is TRBJ1-1, the V gene TRBV5-1; TRBD1 aligns across 7 bases. Germline CDR1 reads SGHRS; CDR2 reads YFSETQ. The CDR3 contains 14 residues. J gave up 0 bases and V 4 bases, and 3 bases lay outside the gene matches. CDR3 protein: CASSGTGVNTEAFF. The CDR3 DNA is TGCGCCAGCAGCGGCACAGGGGTGAACACTGAAGCTTTCTTT.

V usage is TRBV7-8 and J usage is TRBJ2-2, with 8 positions matching TRBD1. Per germline, CDR1 SGHVS and CDR2 FQNEAQ. There are 17 residues in the CDR3. The V gene end was trimmed by 8 bases and the J gene end by 5 bases; junction bases not matched to a gene: 16. The chain's CDR3 is CASGPEPDRVDTGELFF. The CDR3 nucleotides are TGTGCCAGCGGTCCGGAGCCGGACAGGGTTGATACCGGGGAGCTGTTTTTT.

This sequence joins TRBV28 and TRBJ1-5; 10 bases fit TRBD1. The CDR3 has 16 amino acids. Germline V CDR1 and CDR2: MDHEN, SYDVKM. Trimming at V came to 6 bases and at J to 4 bases, leaving 9 bases not matched to a gene. CDR3 bases: TGTGCCAGCAGCCGCGAGACAGGGGGCTGGAATCAGCCCCAGCATTTT. Residues: CASSRETGGWNQPQHF.

The chain links TRBV5-6 to TRBJ2-1; TRBD2 might be the D (6 bases). This CDR3 has 16 amino acids. V lost 4 bases and J 3 bases, leaving 17 bases between the germline ends. Germline values: CDR1 SGHDT, CDR2 YYEEEE. For the CDR3, the DNA is TGTGCCAGCAGCAAAGACGGAGGGTGGCTCTACAATGAGCAGTTCTTC. Residues: CASSKDGGWLYNEQFF.

A single count supports this clone. This chain uses TRBV5-1 with TRBJ2-2; perhaps TRBD1 as D (5 bases). The germline CDR1 and CDR2 sequences are SGHRS and YFSETQ. The CDR3 has 15 residues. With 5 bases removed from V and 4 bases from J, the gap between germline ends came to 15 bases. The CDR3 DNA reads as TGCGCCAGCAGACTTATCGGACAACTCACCGGGGAGCTGTTTTTT. As protein: CASRLIGQLTGELFF. The full variable domain, its missing parts supplied by reference TRBV5-1 and TRBJ2-2, is KAGVTQTPRYLIKTRGQQVTLSCSPISGHRSVSWYQQTPGQGLQFLFEYFSETQRNKGNFPGRFSGRQFSNSRSEMNVSTLELGDSALYLCASRLIGQLTGELFFGEGSRLTVL.

The rearrangement links TRBV2 to TRBJ2-7; D gene unclear. The CDR3 sequence is 13 residues long. V was shortened by 5 bases and J by 4 bases, with 12 bases between the two germline ends. Germline lookup yields CDR1 SNHLY and CDR2 FYNNEI. The CDR3 DNA reads TGTGCCAGCAGTCCTCAGGATTTTTACGAGCAGTACTTC. Protein product: CASSPQDFYEQYF.

The genes are TRBV3-1 (or the pseudogene TRBV3-2) and TRBJ2-1, with 7 bases that match TRBD2. V trimming: 0 bases; J trimming: 3 bases; junction bases outside the gene matches: 11. CDR1 is LGHDT and CDR2 is YNNKEL in the germline V gene (reference sequence). The CDR3 totals 18 residues. CDR3 protein: CASSQEVGGVEDYNEQFF. The DNA of the CDR3 is TGTGCCAGCAGCCAAGAGGTTGGGGGGGTAGAGGACTACAATGAGCAGTTCTTC.

This clone was seen a few times. This chain joins TRBV7-8 and TRBJ1-6; the match to TRBD1 covers 7 bases. Germline trimming cut 0 bases from V and 8 bases from J; bases unmatched to any gene: 1. The CDR3 length is 14 residues. Per the germline V gene, CDR1 is SGHVS and CDR2 is FQNEAQ. The CDR3 reads CASSLAGGDSPLHF. The CDR3 DNA sequence: TGTGCCAGCAGCTTAGCAGGGGGCGATTCACCCCTCCACTTT. The full variable domain, in which reference TRBV7-8 and TRBJ1-6 provide the parts outside the CDR3, is GAGVSQSPRYKVAKRGQDVALRCDPISGHVSLFWYQQALGQGPEFLTYFQNEAQLDKSGLPSDRFFAERPEGSVSTLKIQRTQQEDSAVYLCASSLAGGDSPLHFGNGTRLTVT.

This sequence joins TRBV11-2 and TRBJ2-7; D perhaps matches TRBD1 (5 bases). Germline CDR1 is SGHAT and CDR2 is FQNNGV. Trimming removed 0 bases from V and 2 bases from J, with 14 bases in between. The CDR3 has 16 amino acids. CDR3 nucleotide sequence: TGTGCCAGCAGCTTAGATCAGGGTGTCTTCCCCTACGAGCAGTACTTC. Its translation: CASSLDQGVFPYEQYF.